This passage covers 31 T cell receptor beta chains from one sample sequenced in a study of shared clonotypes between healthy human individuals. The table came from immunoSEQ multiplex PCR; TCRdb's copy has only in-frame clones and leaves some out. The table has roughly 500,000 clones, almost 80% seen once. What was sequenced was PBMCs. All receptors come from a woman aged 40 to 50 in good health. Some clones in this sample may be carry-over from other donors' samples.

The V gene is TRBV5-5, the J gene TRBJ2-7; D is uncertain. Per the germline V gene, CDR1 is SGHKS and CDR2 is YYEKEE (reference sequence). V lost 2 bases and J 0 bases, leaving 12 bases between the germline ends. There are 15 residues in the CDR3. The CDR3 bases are TGTGCCAGCAGCTTCGCCTACGTCGGCTCCTACGAGCAGTACTTC. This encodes CASSFAYVGSYEQYF.

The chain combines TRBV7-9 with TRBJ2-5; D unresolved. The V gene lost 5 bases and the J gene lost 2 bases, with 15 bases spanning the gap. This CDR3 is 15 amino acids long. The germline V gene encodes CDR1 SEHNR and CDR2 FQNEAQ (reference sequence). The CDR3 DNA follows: TGTGCCAGCAGCACTGCGCTGGGTTTTCAAGAGACCCAGTACTTC. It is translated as CASSTALGFQETQYF.

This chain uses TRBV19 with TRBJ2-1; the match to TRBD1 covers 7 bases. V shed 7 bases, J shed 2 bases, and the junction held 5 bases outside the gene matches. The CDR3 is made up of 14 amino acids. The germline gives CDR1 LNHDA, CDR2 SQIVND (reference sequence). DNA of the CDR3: TGTGCCAGTACTCCGGGACAGACCTACAATGAGCAGTTCTTC. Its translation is CASTPGQTYNEQFF.

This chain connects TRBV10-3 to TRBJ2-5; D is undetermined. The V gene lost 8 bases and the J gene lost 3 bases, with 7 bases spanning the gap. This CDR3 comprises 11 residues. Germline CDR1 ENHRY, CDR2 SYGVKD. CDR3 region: CAIREEETQYF. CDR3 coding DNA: TGTGCCATCCGAGAGGAAGAGACCCAGTACTTC.

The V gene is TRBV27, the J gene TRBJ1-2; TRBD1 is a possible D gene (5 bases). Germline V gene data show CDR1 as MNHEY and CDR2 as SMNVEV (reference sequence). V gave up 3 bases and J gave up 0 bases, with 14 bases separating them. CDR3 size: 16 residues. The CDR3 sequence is CASSLGSGGTNYGYTF. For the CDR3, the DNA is TGTGCCAGCAGTTTGGGGTCCGGGGGAACTAACTATGGCTACACCTTC.

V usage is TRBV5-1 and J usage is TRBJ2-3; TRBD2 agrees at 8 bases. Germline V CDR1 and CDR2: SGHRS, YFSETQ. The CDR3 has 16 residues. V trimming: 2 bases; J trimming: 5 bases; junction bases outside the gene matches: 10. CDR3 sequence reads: CASSFSLAANRDTQYF. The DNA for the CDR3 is TGCGCCAGCAGCTTTTCACTAGCGGCTAATCGAGATACGCAGTATTTT.

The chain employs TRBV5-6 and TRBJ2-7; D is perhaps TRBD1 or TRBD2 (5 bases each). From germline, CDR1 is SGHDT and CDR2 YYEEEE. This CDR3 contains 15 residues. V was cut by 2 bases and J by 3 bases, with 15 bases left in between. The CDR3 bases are TGTGCCAGCAGCTTAGGTTGGAGAGGGGACTACGAGCAGTACTTC. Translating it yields CASSLGWRGDYEQYF.

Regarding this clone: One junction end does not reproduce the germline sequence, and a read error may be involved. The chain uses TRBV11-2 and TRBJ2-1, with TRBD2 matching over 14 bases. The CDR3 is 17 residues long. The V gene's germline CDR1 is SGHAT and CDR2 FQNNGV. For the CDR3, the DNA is TGTGCCAGCTGCTTACCCGGACTAGCGGGAGGTGGCAATGAGCAGTTCTTC. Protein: CASCLPGLAGGGNEQFF. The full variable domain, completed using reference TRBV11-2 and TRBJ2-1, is EAGVAQSPRYKIIEKRQSVAFWCNPISGHATLYWYQQILGQGPKLLIQFQNNGVVDDSQLPKDRFSAERLKGVDSTLKIQPAKLEDSAVYLCASCLPGLAGGGNEQFFGPGTRLTVL.

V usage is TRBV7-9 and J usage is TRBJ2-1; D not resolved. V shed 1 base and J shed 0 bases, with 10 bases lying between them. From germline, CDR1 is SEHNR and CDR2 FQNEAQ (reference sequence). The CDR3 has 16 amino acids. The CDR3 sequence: CASSLVGGSSYNEQFF. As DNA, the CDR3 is TGTGCCAGCAGCTTAGTCGGCGGATCCTCCTACAATGAGCAGTTCTTC.

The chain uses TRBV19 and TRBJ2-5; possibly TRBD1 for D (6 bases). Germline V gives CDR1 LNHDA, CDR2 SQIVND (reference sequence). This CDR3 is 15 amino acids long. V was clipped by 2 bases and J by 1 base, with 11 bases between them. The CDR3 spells CASSISRTAQETQYF. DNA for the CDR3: TGTGCCAGTAGTATATCCAGGACAGCCCAAGAGACCCAGTACTTC.

The CDR3 DNA reads as TGTGCCAGTACCGGCTCAACCCGGGGTCAAGAAAAACTGTTTTTT. This gives the protein CASTGSTRGQEKLFF. The chain couples TRBV19 to TRBJ1-4; D gene unclear. Germline V gene data show CDR1 as LNHDA and CDR2 as SQIVND (reference sequence). The CDR3 contains 15 residues. Trimming left V 7 bases short and J 8 bases short, with 20 bases between. The full variable domain, rest sourced from reference TRBV19 and TRBJ1-4, is DGGITQSPKYLFRKEGQNVTLSCEQNLNHDAMYWYRQDPGQGLRLIYYSQIVNDFQKGDIAEGYSVSREKKESFPLTVTSAQKNPTAFYLCASTGSTRGQEKLFFGSGTQLSVL.

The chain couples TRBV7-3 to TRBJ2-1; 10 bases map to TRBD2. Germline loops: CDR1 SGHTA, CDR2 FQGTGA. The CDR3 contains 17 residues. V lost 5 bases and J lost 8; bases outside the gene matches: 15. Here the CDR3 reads CASSINVASGSMHEQFF. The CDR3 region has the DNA TGTGCCAGCAGCATAAATGTGGCTAGCGGGAGTATGCATGAGCAGTTCTTC.

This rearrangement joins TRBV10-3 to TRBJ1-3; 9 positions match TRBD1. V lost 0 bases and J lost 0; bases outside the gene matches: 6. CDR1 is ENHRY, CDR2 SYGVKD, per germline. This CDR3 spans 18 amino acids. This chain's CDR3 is CAISESGTGPVSGNTIYF. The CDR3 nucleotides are TGTGCCATCAGTGAGTCCGGGACAGGGCCGGTCTCTGGAAACACCATATATTTT.

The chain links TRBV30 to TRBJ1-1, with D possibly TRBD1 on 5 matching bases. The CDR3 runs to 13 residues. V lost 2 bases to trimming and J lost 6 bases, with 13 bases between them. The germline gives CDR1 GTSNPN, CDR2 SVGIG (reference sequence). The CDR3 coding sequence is TGTGCCTGGAGTAGTGGGGGGAGAGCTGAAGCTTTCTTT. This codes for CAWSSGGRAEAFF. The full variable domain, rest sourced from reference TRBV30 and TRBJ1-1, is SQTIHQWPATLVQPVGSPLSLECTVEGTSNPNLYWYRQAAGRGLQLLFYSVGIGQISSEVPQNLSASRPQDRQFILSSKKLLLSDSGFYLCAWSSGGRAEAFFGQGTRLTVV.

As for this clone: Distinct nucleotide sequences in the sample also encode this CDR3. The CDR3 region has the DNA TGTGCCAGCAGTCTCAGGGGTTATGGCTACACCTTC. This translates into CASSLRGYGYTF. The rearrangement uses TRBV28 and TRBJ1-2; a possible D gene is TRBD1 (6 bases). V was clipped by 5 bases and J by 5 bases, with 9 bases between them. CDR1 and CDR2 (germline): MDHEN, SYDVKM. The CDR3 runs to 12 residues.

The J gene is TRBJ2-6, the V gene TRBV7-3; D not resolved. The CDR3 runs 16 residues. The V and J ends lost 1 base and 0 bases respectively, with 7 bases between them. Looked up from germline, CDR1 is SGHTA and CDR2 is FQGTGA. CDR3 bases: TGTGCCAGCAGCTTAATGGCTAGCTCTGGGGCCAACGTCCTGACTTTC. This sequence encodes CASSLMASSGANVLTF. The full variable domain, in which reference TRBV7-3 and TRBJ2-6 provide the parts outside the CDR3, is GAGVSQTPSNKVTEKGKYVELRCDPISGHTALYWYRQSLGQGPEFLIYFQGTGAADDSGLPNDRFFAVRPEGSVSTLKIQRTERGDSAVYLCASSLMASSGANVLTFGAGSRLTVL.

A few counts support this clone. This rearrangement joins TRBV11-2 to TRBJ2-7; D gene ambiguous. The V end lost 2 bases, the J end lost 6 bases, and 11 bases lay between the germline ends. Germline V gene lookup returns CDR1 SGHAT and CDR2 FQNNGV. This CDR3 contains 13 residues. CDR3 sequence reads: CASSLSHGLEQYF. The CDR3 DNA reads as TGTGCCAGCAGCTTATCACACGGGCTCGAGCAGTACTTC.

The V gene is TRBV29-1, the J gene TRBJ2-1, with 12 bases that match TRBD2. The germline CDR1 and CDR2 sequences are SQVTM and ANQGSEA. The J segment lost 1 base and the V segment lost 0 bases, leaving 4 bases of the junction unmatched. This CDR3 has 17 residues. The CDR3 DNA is TGCAGCGTTGAAGAGTCGACTAGCGGGGGTTCCTACAATGAGCAGTTCTTC. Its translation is CSVEESTSGGSYNEQFF.

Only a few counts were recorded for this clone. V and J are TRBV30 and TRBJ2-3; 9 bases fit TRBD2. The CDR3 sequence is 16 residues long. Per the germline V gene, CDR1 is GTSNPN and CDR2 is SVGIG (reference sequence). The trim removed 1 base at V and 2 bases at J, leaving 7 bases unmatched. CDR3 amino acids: CAWSEGASGATDTQYF. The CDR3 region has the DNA TGTGCCTGGAGTGAAGGGGCTAGCGGGGCCACAGATACGCAGTATTTT. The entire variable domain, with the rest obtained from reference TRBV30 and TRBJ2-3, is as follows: SQTIHQWPATLVQPVGSPLSLECTVEGTSNPNLYWYRQAAGRGLQLLFYSVGIGQISSEVPQNLSASRPQDRQFILSSKKLLLSDSGFYLCAWSEGASGATDTQYFGPGTRLTVL.

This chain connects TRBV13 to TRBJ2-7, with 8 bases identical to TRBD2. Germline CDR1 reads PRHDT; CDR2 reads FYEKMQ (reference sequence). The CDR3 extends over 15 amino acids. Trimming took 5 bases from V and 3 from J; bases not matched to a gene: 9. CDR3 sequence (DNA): TGTGCCAGCAGCCCAAGGACTAGCCGAAACTACGAGCAGTACTTC. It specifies CASSPRTSRNYEQYF.

In DNA form, the CDR3 reads TGCAGCCCCGGACCGACCCGCGGGAACACCGGGGAGCTGTTTTTT. Translating it yields CSPGPTRGNTGELFF. This sequence joins TRBV29-1 and TRBJ2-2; D not resolved. The CDR3 consists of 15 residues. Germline CDR1 is SQVTM and CDR2 is ANQGSEA. The V end lost 8 bases, the J end lost 1 base, and 17 bases lay between the germline ends.

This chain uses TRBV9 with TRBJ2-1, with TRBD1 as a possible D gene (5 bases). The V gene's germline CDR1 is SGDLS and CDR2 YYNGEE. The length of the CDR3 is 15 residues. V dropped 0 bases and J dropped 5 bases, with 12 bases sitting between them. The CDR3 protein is CASSVGQQENNEQFF. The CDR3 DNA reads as TGTGCCAGCAGCGTAGGACAACAGGAGAACAATGAGCAGTTCTTC.

As DNA, the CDR3 is TGTGCCTGCTTCAGGGGGCGGAATCAGCCCCAGCATTTT. This encodes CACFRGRNQPQHF. This rearrangement joins TRBV30 to TRBJ1-5; the match to TRBD1 covers 8 bases. The junction had 5 bases not matched to a gene; V was cut back by 6 bases and J by 4 bases. The CDR3 contains 13 residues. Per the germline V gene, CDR1 is GTSNPN and CDR2 is SVGIG (reference sequence).

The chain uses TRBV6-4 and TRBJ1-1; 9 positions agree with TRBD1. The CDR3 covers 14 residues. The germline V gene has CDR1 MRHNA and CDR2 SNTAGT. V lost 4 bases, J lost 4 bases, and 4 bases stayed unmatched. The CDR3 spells CASSAGQGGTEAFF. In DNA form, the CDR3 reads TGTGCCAGCAGTGCGGGACAGGGTGGCACTGAAGCTTTCTTT.

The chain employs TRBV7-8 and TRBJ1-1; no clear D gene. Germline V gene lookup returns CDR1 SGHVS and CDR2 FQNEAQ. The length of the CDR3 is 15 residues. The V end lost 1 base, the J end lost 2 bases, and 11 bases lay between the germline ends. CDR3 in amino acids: CASSLGARLNTEAFF. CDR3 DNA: TGTGCCAGCAGCTTAGGGGCTAGATTAAACACTGAAGCTTTCTTT.

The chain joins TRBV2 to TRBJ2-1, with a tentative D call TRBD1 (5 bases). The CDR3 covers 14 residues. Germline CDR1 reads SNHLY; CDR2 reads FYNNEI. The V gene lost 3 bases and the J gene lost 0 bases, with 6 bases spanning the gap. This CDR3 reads CASSEQGSYNEQFF. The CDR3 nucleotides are TGTGCCAGCAGTGAGCAGGGCTCCTACAATGAGCAGTTCTTC.

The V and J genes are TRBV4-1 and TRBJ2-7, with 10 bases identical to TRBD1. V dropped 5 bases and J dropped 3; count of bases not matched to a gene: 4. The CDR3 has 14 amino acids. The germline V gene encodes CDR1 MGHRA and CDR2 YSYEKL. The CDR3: CASSVGTGDYEQYF. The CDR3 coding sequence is TGCGCCAGCAGCGTCGGGACAGGGGACTACGAGCAGTACTTC.

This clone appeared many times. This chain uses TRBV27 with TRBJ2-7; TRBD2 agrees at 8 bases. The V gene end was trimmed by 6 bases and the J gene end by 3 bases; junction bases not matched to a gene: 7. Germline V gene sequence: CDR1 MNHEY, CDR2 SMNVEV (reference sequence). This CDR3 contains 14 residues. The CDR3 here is CASRATSEYYEQYF. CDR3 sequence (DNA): TGTGCCAGCAGAGCGACTAGCGAGTACTACGAGCAGTACTTC.

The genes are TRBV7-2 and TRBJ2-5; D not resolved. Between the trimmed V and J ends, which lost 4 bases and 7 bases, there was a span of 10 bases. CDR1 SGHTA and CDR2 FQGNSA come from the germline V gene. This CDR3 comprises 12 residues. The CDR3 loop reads CASSSGPGTQYF. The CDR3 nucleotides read TGTGCCAGCAGCTCCGGCCCGGGGACCCAGTACTTC.

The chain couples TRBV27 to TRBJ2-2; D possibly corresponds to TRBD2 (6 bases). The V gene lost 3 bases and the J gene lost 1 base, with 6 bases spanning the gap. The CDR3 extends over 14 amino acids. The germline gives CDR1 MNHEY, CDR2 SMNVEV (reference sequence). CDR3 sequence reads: CASSLRGNTGELFF. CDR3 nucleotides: TGTGCCAGCAGTTTGCGGGGGAACACCGGGGAGCTGTTTTTT.

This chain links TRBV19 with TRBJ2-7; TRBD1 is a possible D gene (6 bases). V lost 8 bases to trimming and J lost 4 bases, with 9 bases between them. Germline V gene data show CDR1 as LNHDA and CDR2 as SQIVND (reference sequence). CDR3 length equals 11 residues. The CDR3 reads CASADRYEQYF. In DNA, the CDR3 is TGTGCCAGTGCAGACAGGTACGAGCAGTACTTC.